The present TCR beta chain was sequenced within a study of shared clonotypes between healthy human individuals. The V end lost 5 bases, the J end lost 5 bases, and 13 bases lay between the germline ends. The CDR3 is 13 residues long. Germline V gene sequence: CDR1 MNHEY, CDR2 SVGAGI. This clone was found once. Its antigen is undetermined. Sequenced by immunoSEQ multiplex PCR; TCRdb stores in-frame clones only, minus some. This table has some 900,000 clones, more than 75% appearing once. Study-wide results and limits: The study drew on few donors, limiting represented genetic and exposure-history diversity. Naive CD4 clonotype sharing across a handful of donors was around 5%.

The sequence was obtained from a young man in good health. The sequenced sample was memory CD4+ T cells sorted from blood. Subset meaning: CD45RA-negative fraction. The genes are TRBV6-5 and TRBJ2-7; a possible D gene is TRBD1 (6 bases). Written as DNA, the CDR3 is TGTGCCAGCAGTAATACAGGGAACCACGAGCAGTACTTC. It is translated as CASSNTGNHEQYF.